The clone carrying this T cell receptor beta chain was counted many times. Its matching antigen is unknown. Exclusion of patients followed from uncontrolled infection, other autoimmune disease, pregnancy or lactation. Every diagnosis used clinical symptoms, serum thyroxine and TRAb, thyroid ultrasound and orbital computed tomography. The sample comes from a study of T cells in Graves' hyperthyroidism and ophthalmopathy. CDR3 size: 13 residues. V was clipped by 1 base and J by 9 bases, with 10 bases between them. Germline loops: CDR1 GTSNPN, CDR2 SVGIG (reference sequence). General observations from the study: Stable hyperthyroidism and ophthalmopathy were separated using 13 V-J signatures. Blood shared most expanded thyroid clonotypes above 0.001.

TCR beta CDR3 sequences were amplified from RNA transcripts. When the TCR CDR3 underwent first-round RT-PCR, the HTBI primer set was used. TCRdb re-derived calls from the multiplex PCR reads in MiXCR, one entry per CDR3 protein. The sample records about 570,000 distinct CDR3 sequences, around 42% being singletons. The specimen was peripheral blood or thyroid tissue (not recorded which). The chain carries TRBV30 and TRBJ1-6; D is ambiguous. The origin of this receptor is an adult woman with Graves' disease, either hyperthyroidism or ophthalmopathy (not recorded which). The CDR3 DNA reads as TGTGCCTGGAGTGCGGCCGATGGTTCACCCCTCCACTTT. Protein product: CAWSAADGSPLHF.